This T cell receptor (beta chain) was observed in a study of cytomegalovirus exposure and HLA in healthy donors. This clone has only one observation. Vbeta (60) and Jbeta (13) primers were used in the PCR. Assay used: immunoSEQ multiplex PCR; TCRdb lists only in-frame clones, some missing. The sample lists 150,000 to 200,000 clones, 80% to 90% seen once, with approximately 2% in the top ten. This TCR came from a woman between 18 and 29 years old in good health and CMV-seronegative. Sequenced material: PBMCs.

The DNA for the CDR3 is TGTGCCAGCAGTTTACCCCGTGGGCCTGAAGCTTTCTTT. Protein: CASSLPRGPEAFF. The V and J genes are TRBV28 and TRBJ1-1; no reliable D call. V dropped 2 bases and J dropped 6 bases, with 10 bases sitting between them. Germline-derived CDR1 and CDR2 are MDHEN and SYDVKM. The CDR3 is 13 amino acids. Looking up the rest from reference TRBV28 and TRBJ1-1 gives the full variable domain: DVKVTQSSRYLVKRTGEKVFLECVQDMDHENMFWYRQDPGLGLRLIYFSYDVKMKEKGDIPEGYSVSREKKERFSLILESASTNQTSMYLCASSLPRGPEAFFGQGTRLTVV.